The entry that follows covers one T cell receptor (beta chain) sequence. The antigen is not known. Punch biopsies of lesional scalp, plus peripheral blood, were taken from alopecia areata patients. These data are taken from a study of CD8+ T cells in alopecia areata. V lost 2 bases, J lost 7 bases, and 8 bases stayed unmatched. There are 16 residues in the CDR3. Germline lookup yields CDR1 MGHRA and CDR2 YSYEKL. The sequencing template was cDNA reverse transcribed from extracted RNA. Assay used: immunoSEQ multiplex PCR; TCRdb lists only in-frame clones, some missing. There are around 250,000 clones in the sample; about two thirds occur only once, and around 1.2% lies in the top ten. General study results and limits: Against the mouse data, patients shared TCRs less clearly, possibly for HLA reasons.

V and J are TRBV4-1 and TRBJ2-4; 10 bases agree with TRBD1. The source is a human donor with alopecia areata. The source material was CD4+ T cells sorted from blood, sampled at week 0. The CDR3 is CASSQRSGGQGNIQYF. Written as DNA, the CDR3 is TGCGCCAGCAGCCAACGGAGTGGGGGACAGGGGAACATTCAGTACTTC.